This TCR beta chain was identified during a study of blood T cell repertoires in COVID-19. Across the study: PBMCs, B-cell-depleted T cells, or T cells were the source of the cDNA or gDNA that made up the material.

Germline CDR1 LGHNA, CDR2 YSLEER. The CDR3 spans 17 residues. The trim removed 0 bases at V and 2 bases at J, leaving 8 bases unmatched. Clones were read by immunoSEQ multiplex PCR, and TCRdb kept only the in-frame ones, dropping some. The sample comprises a few hundred thousand clones, about 90% of which are singletons, and 2.2% rests with the top ten. The chain is built from TRBV4-3 and TRBJ2-3; 7 nucleotides align to TRBD1. Sequenced sample: peripheral blood. This TCR came from a woman aged 50 to 65 who had recovered from COVID-19. The CDR3: CASSQEAVGGITDTQYF. Written as DNA, the CDR3 is TGCGCCAGCAGCCAAGAAGCGGTAGGGGGCATCACAGATACGCAGTATTTT.